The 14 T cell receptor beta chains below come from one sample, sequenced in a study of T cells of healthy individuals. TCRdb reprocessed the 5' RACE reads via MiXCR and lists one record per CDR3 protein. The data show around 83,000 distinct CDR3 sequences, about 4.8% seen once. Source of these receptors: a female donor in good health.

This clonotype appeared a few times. For the CDR3, the DNA is TGTGCCAGCAGCTTAGCAGCGGGGGTTCCTAGCACAGATACGCAGTATTTT. Translating it yields CASSLAAGVPSTDTQYF. The chain employs TRBV7-2 and TRBJ2-3; TRBD2 aligns across 8 bases. The J segment lost 0 bases and the V segment lost 0 bases, leaving 5 bases of the junction unmatched. The CDR3 length is 17 residues. Germline V gene lookup returns CDR1 SGHTA and CDR2 FQGNSA.

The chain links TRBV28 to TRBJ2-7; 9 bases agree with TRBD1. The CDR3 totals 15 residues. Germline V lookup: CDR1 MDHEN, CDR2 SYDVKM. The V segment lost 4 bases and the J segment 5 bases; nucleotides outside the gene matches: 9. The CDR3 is CASSSPGTGSNEQYF. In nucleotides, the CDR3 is TGTGCCAGCAGTTCCCCCGGGACAGGGAGTAACGAGCAGTACTTC.

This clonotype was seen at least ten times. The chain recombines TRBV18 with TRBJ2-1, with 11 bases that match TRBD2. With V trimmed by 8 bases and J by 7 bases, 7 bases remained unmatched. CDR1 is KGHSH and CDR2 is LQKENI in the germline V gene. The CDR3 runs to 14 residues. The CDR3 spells CASQTSGIENEQFF. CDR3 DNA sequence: TGTGCCAGCCAGACTAGCGGGATTGAGAATGAGCAGTTCTTC.

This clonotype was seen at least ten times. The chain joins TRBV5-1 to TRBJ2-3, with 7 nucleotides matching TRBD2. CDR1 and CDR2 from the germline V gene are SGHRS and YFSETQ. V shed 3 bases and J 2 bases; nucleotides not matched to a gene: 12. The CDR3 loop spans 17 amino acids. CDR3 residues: CASSSAWGRAATDTQYF. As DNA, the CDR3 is TGCGCCAGCAGCTCCGCATGGGGGAGGGCCGCCACAGATACGCAGTATTTT.

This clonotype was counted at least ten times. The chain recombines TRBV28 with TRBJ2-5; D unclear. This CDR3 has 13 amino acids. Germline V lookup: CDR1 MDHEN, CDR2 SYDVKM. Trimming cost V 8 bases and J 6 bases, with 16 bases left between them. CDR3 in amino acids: CASFSKAPKTQYF. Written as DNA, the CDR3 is TGTGCCAGCTTCAGTAAGGCGCCGAAGACCCAGTACTTC.

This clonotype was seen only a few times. This CDR3 is CASSLGGGGNQPQHF. The CDR3 region has the DNA TGTGCCAGCAGCTTAGGGGGAGGTGGCAATCAGCCCCAGCATTTT. V and J are TRBV7-2 and TRBJ1-5; D is undetermined. The CDR3 loop spans 15 amino acids. Germline V gives CDR1 SGHTA, CDR2 FQGNSA. With 1 base removed from V and 2 bases from J, the gap between germline ends came to 9 bases.

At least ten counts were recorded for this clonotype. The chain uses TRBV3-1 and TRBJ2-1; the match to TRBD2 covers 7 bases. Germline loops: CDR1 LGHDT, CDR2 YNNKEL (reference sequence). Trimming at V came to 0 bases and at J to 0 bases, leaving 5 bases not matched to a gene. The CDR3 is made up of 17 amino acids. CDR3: CASSQDVRTSSYNEQFF. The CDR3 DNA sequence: TGTGCCAGCAGCCAAGATGTTAGGACTAGCTCCTACAATGAGCAGTTCTTC.

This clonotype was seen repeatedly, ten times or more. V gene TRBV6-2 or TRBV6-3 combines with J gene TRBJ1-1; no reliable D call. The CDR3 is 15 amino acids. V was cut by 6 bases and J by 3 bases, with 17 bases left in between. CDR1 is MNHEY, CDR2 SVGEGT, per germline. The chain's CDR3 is CASSDADGSYTEAFF. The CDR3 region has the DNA TGTGCCAGCAGCGACGCGGACGGCTCTTACACTGAAGCTTTCTTT.

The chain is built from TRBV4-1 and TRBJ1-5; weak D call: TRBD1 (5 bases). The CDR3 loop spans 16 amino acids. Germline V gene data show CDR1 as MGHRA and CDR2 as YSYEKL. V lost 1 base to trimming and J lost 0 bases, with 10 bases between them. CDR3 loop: CASSQGTGGSNQPQHF. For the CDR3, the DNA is TGCGCCAGCAGCCAAGGTACAGGCGGTAGCAATCAGCCCCAGCATTTT.

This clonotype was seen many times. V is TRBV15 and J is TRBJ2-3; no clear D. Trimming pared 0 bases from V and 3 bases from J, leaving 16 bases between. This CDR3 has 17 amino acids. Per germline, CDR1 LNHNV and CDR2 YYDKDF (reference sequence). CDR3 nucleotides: TGTGCCACCAGCAGAGATCTCGTCATGGGCGGAACAGATACGCAGTATTTT. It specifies CATSRDLVMGGTDTQYF.

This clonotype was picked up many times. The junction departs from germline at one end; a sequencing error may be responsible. The CDR3 bases are TGCAGTGTATCGCGGGAGGGCAACACCGGGGAGGTGTTTTTT. This encodes CSVSREGNTGEVFF. The genes are TRBV20-1 and TRBJ2-2; 9 bases are a match to TRBD2. The CDR3 loop spans 14 amino acids. The germline CDR1 and CDR2 sequences are DFQATT and SNEGSKA (reference sequence).

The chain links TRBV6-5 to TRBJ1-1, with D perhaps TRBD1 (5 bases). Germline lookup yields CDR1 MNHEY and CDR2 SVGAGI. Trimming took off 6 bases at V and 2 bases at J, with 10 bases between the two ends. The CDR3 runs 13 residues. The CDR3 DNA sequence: TGTGCCAGCAGCCGCAGGGACAACACTGAAGCTTTCTTT. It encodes CASSRRDNTEAFF.

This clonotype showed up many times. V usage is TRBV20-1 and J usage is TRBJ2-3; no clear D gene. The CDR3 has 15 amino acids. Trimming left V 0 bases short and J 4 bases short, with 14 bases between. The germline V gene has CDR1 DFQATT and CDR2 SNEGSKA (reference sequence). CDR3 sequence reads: CSARDLLLGADTQYF. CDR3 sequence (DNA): TGCAGTGCTAGAGATCTTCTCCTCGGAGCAGATACGCAGTATTTT.

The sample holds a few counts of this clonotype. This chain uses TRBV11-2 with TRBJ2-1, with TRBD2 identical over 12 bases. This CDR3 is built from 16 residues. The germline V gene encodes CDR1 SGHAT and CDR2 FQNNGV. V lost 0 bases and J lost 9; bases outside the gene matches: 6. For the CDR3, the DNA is TGTGCCAGCAGCTTAGATAGACTAGCGGGAGAAAGTGAGCAGTTCTTC. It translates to CASSLDRLAGESEQFF.